Below are 13 T cell receptor beta chains sequenced from a single sample in a study of cytomegalovirus exposure and HLA in healthy donors. The PCR had 60 Vbeta and 13 Jbeta primers. The data were produced by immunoSEQ multiplex PCR, yet TCRdb's version contains in-frame clones alone and is incomplete. Here the sample spans approximately 140,000 clones, about 80% being singletons. What was sequenced was PBMCs. These TCRs come from a boy between 2 and 10 years old in good health and CMV-seronegative.

V gene TRBV6-1 combines with J gene TRBJ1-2; 10 bases line up with TRBD1. The germline V gene has CDR1 MNHNS and CDR2 SASEGT. V lost 1 base, J lost 5 bases, and 4 bases stayed unmatched. The CDR3 covers 15 residues. This CDR3 reads CASSEGDRGLYGYTF. The DNA for the CDR3 is TGTGCCAGCAGTGAAGGGGACAGGGGCTTATATGGCTACACCTTC.

This clone was recorded once. The chain joins TRBV7-3 to TRBJ2-1; 10 positions match TRBD2. The CDR3 length is 15 residues. CDR1 is SGHTA and CDR2 is FQGTGA in the germline V gene. V dropped 5 bases and J dropped 2; count of bases not matched to a gene: 3. CDR3 protein: CASSPLAGAYNEQFF. In DNA, the CDR3 is TGTGCCAGCAGCCCGCTAGCGGGAGCCTACAATGAGCAGTTCTTC.

This sequence joins TRBV18 and TRBJ2-7; D is possibly TRBD1 (5 bases). V lost 4 bases and J lost 1, with 14 bases in between. The CDR3 has 15 residues. Germline V gene lookup returns CDR1 KGHSH and CDR2 LQKENI. CDR3 loop: CASSLRVGQSYEQYV. In DNA form, the CDR3 reads TGTGCCAGCTCACTCAGGGTAGGTCAATCCTACGAGCAGTACGTC.

The chain joins TRBV2 to TRBJ1-2, with TRBD1 as a possible D gene (5 bases). The CDR3 is 12 amino acids. Germline CDR1 reads SNHLY; CDR2 reads FYNNEI. Trimming stripped 2 bases from V and 8 bases from J, with 9 bases between. The CDR3 is CASSERGDGYTF. CDR3 nucleotide sequence: TGTGCCAGCAGTGAACGGGGGGACGGCTACACCTTC.

This clone has only one observation. The V and J genes are TRBV5-1 and TRBJ1-2; TRBD1 agrees at 9 bases. With 1 base clipped from V and 8 bases from J, the junction kept 12 bases outside the gene matches. CDR1 SGHRS and CDR2 YFSETQ come from the germline V gene. This CDR3 is built from 16 residues. DNA of the CDR3: TGCGCCAGCAGCTTGCGGGACAGGGAGGGTGGGCAGGGCTACACCTTC. Encoded protein: CASSLRDREGGQGYTF.

This chain links TRBV9 with TRBJ1-1; TRBD1 agrees at 7 bases. V gave up 4 bases and J gave up 5 bases; unmatched junction bases: 5. The CDR3 covers 13 residues. Germline V gene data show CDR1 as SGDLS and CDR2 as YYNGEE. DNA for the CDR3: TGTGCCAGCAGCCCTCGACAGGGAACTGAAGCTTTCTTT. Translating it yields CASSPRQGTEAFF.

The chain employs TRBV6-6 and TRBJ1-4; 7 bases are shared with TRBD1. CDR1 and CDR2 from the germline V gene are MNHNY and SVGAGI (reference sequence). The CDR3 length is 15 residues. J was trimmed by 4 bases and V by 0 bases; bases with no gene match: 2. As DNA, the CDR3 is TGTGCCAGCAGTTACTCGGGACAGATTAATGAAAAACTGTTTTTT. Its translation is CASSYSGQINEKLFF.

The rearrangement uses TRBV21-1 and TRBJ2-2; the table's TRBD1 call for D was not verified on the DNA. TRBV21-1 is a documented pseudogene. There are 16 residues in the CDR3. The CDR3 nucleotides are TGTGCCAGCAGTACGGACAGTCTCGCGAACACCGGGGAGCTGTTTTTT. Amino acid sequence: CASSTDSLANTGELFF.

The table lists this clone with a few counts. V gene TRBV5-4 combines with J gene TRBJ2-2, with 7 bases that match TRBD1. V lost 3 bases and J lost 6; bases outside the gene matches: 5. The CDR3 is 14 amino acids. CDR1 is SGHNT, CDR2 YYREEE, per germline (reference sequence). CDR3 amino acids: CASSSRGTAGELFF. The CDR3 bases are TGTGCCAGCAGCTCCAGGGGGACAGCCGGGGAGCTGTTTTTT.

J is TRBJ2-5 and V is TRBV27; D not resolved. Deletions cut 2 bases from V and 5 bases from J, with 12 bases between. Germline CDR1 and CDR2: MNHEY and SMNVEV (reference sequence). The CDR3 is 14 amino acids. The CDR3 nucleotides are TGTGCCAGCAGTTTAATACCCCGGTCGGAGACCCAGTACTTC. Translated: CASSLIPRSETQYF.

CDR3 sequence (DNA): TGTGCTAGTGGTGCGGGGGGGCCGGGGCAAGAGACCCAGTACTTC. It yields the protein CASGAGGPGQETQYF. The chain combines TRBV12-5 with TRBJ2-5, with 9 positions matching TRBD2. The CDR3 runs 15 residues. Per the germline V gene, CDR1 is LGHNT and CDR2 is FRNRAP. The V segment lost 5 bases and the J segment 2 bases; nucleotides outside the gene matches: 6.

V gene TRBV7-9 combines with J gene TRBJ2-7, with unresolved D. CDR1 and CDR2 from the germline V gene are SEHNR and FQNEAQ (reference sequence). The length of the CDR3 is 15 residues. Between the trimmed V and J ends, which lost 5 bases and 0 bases, there was a span of 14 bases. CDR3 residues: CASSPLAELSYEQYF. CDR3 coding DNA: TGTGCCAGCAGCCCCCTGGCGGAACTCTCCTACGAGCAGTACTTC. The full variable domain, with the rest looked up from reference TRBV7-9 and TRBJ2-7, is DTGVSQNPRHKITKRGQNVTFRCDPISEHNRLYWYRQTLGQGPEFLTYFQNEAQLEKSRLLSDRFSAERPKGSFSTLEIQRTEQGDSAMYLCASSPLAELSYEQYFGPGTRLTVT.

CDR3 coding DNA: TGCGCCAGCAGCCAAGATGGGAGTTACACAGCAACTAATGAAAAACTGTTTTTT. It encodes CASSQDGSYTATNEKLFF. The chain employs TRBV4-3 and TRBJ1-4; D is unresolved. V was clipped by 0 bases and J by 0 bases, with 14 bases between them. Germline CDR1 and CDR2: LGHNA and YSLEER. The length of the CDR3 is 18 residues.